Sequencing of this TCR beta chain was carried out in a study of T-cell memory formation after mild COVID-19. On the study more broadly: TCR clustering was largely donor specific.

In its sample, this clonotype was seen a few times. The antigen is undetermined. TCRdb re-analysed the 5' RACE reads in MiXCR, keeping a single row per CDR3 protein. The sample carries about 200,000 distinct CDR3 sequences, around 19% recorded once. General study results and limits: Among contracting clones, CD4+ were mainly CM/EM and CD8+ enriched in EMRA.

Trimming stripped 3 bases from V and 0 bases from J, with 14 bases between. CDR3 size: 17 residues. This clonotype was sampled from an adult woman who had mild COVID-19 (a few samples of this study predate the infection). Cell type and time point are not known. The J gene is TRBJ2-2, the V gene TRBV12-3 or TRBV12-4, with TRBD2 as a possible D gene (7 bases). Input material: PBMCs or a T cell subset sorted from them (not recorded which). Here the CDR3 reads CASSLLGGLPNTGELFF. In DNA, the CDR3 is TGTGCCAGCAGTTTGTTGGGGGGGCTACCGAACACCGGGGAGCTGTTTTTT.